This T cell receptor beta chain was obtained from a study of blood T cell repertoires in COVID-19. The overall study: Donors in the United States, Italy and Spain gave samples during acute or convalescent COVID-19. T cells, B-cell-depleted T cells, or PBMCs supplied cDNA or gDNA.

Trimming cost V 0 bases and J 3 bases, with 15 bases left between them. Germline V gene sequence: CDR1 LNHNV, CDR2 YYDKDF (reference sequence). The CDR3 extends over 17 amino acids. In the source study's methods: Estimation of nucleated cell counts was performed using reference gene primer amplification. Sequencing used immunoSEQ multiplex PCR; TCRdb keeps in-frame clones, though not all of them. V and J calls plus clone size are reproduced from that table; the DNA served to infer D and trimming. The sample includes 200,000 to 250,000 clones, 75% to 85% of them seen just once. The sample was peripheral blood. The TCR originated in a man between 45 and 60 years old with active or convalescent COVID-19. The rearrangement links TRBV15 to TRBJ1-5; perhaps TRBD1 as D (6 bases). CDR3 loop: CATSRDRTEETNQPQHF. The CDR3 DNA follows: TGTGCCACCAGCAGAGATCGGACAGAAGAAACCAATCAGCCCCAGCATTTT. Full variable domain (remainder filled in from reference TRBV15 and TRBJ1-5): DAMVIQNPRYQVTQFGKPVTLSCSQTLNHNVMYWYQQKSSQAPKLLFHYYDKDFNNEADTPDNFQSRRPNTSFCFLDIRSPGLGDTAMYLCATSRDRTEETNQPQHFGDGTRLSIL.